Below are 2 T cell receptor beta chains sequenced from a single sample in a study of shared clonotypes between healthy human individuals. Clones were sequenced by immunoSEQ multiplex PCR, and TCRdb holds only the in-frame ones, with some missing. The table includes around 750,000 clones, under 80% detected once. Sequenced material: memory CD4+ T cells sorted from blood. The subset denotes: CD45RA-negative fraction. The receptors derive from a woman in her twenties or thirties in good health.

The rearrangement links TRBV5-1 to TRBJ2-5; possible D gene TRBD1, 5 bases. Matching the DNA end better, TRBJ2-7 makes the J call doubtful. This CDR3 contains 12 residues. From germline, CDR1 is SGHRS and CDR2 YFSETQ. The CDR3 here is CASRYQGYEQYF. As DNA, the CDR3 is TGCGCCAGCAGGTACCAGGGCTACGAGCAGTACTTC.

The CDR3 DNA sequence: TGTGCCAGCAGCCAAAGGGTCGGGGGACGGGAGCGCTCCTACAATGAGCAGTTCTTC. This encodes CASSQRVGGRERSYNEQFF. This sequence joins TRBV4-2 and TRBJ2-1, with TRBD2 as a possible D gene (6 bases). This CDR3 has 19 residues. The V gene lost 2 bases and the J gene lost 0 bases, with 20 bases spanning the gap. CDR1 LGHNA and CDR2 YNFKEQ come from the germline V gene.